This T cell receptor beta chain was profiled in a study of blood T cell repertoires in COVID-19. Overall study: The analysed material was cDNA or gDNA that came from T cells, B-cell-depleted T cells, or PBMCs.

Original analysis: Nucleated cell counts were estimated from reference gene primer amplification. Libraries were prepared by immunoSEQ multiplex PCR; TCRdb keeps only in-frame clonotypes and omits some of them. Clone size and the V and J calls come from that table; the DNA yielded D and trimming. The data contain about 40,000 clones, about 89% of them singletons. This TCR derives from a woman aged 30 to 39 in a cohort sampled during active COVID-19. The sequencing input was peripheral blood.

The CDR3 coding sequence is TGTGCCAGCAGTGGTGGGGGATGGGGACAGCTCTCTGGAAACACCATATATTTT. This translates into CASSGGGWGQLSGNTIYF. The chain links TRBV6-1 to TRBJ1-3, with 7 bases fitting TRBD1. Germline V lookup: CDR1 MNHNS, CDR2 SASEGT. V gave up 4 bases and J gave up 0 bases; unmatched junction bases: 12. The CDR3 runs 18 residues.